The T cell receptor (beta chain) described here comes from a study of tumor-infiltrating lymphocytes in oesophageal squamous cell carcinoma. TCRdb analysed the PCR reads with MiXCR anew, one entry per CDR3 protein. The data show 9,500 to 13,000 distinct CDR3 sequences, with 50% to 60% seen just once and approximately 23% held by the top ten. Deletions cut 0 bases from V and 7 bases from J, with 4 bases between. CDR3 size: 13 residues. This clonotype showed up many times. What was sequenced was esophageal tumor tissue. The TCR was taken from a male donor with esophageal squamous cell carcinoma. The chain is built from TRBV12-3 or TRBV12-4 and TRBJ1-6; no clear D gene. The CDR3 DNA is TGTGCCAGCAGTTTAGCGCAGAATTCACCCCTCCACTTT. Translated: CASSLAQNSPLHF.